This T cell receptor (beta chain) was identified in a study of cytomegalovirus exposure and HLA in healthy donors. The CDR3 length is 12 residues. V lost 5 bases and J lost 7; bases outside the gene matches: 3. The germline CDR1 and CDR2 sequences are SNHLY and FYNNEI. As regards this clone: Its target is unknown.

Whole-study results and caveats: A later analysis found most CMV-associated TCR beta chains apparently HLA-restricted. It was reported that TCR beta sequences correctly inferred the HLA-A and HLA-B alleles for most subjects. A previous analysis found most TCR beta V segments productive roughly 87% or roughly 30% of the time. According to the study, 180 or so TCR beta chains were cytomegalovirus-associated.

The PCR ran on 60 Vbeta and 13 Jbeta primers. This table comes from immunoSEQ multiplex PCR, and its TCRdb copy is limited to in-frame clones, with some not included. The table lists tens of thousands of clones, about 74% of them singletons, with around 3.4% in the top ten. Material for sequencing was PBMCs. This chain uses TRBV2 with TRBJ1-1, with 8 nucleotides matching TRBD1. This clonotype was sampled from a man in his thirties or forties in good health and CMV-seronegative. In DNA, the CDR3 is TGTGCCAGCAGTCCCGACAGGGGTGAAGCTTTCTTT. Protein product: CASSPDRGEAFF.